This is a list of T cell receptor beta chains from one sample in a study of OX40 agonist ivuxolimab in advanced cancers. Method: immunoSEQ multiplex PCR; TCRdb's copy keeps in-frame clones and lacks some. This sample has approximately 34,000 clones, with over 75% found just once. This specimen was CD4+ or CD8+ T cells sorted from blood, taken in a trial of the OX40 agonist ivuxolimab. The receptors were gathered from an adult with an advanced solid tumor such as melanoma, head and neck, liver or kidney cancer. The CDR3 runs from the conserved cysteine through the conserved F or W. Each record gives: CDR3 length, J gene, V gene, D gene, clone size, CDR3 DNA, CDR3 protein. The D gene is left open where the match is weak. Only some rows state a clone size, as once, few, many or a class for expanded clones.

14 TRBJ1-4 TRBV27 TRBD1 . TGTGCCAGCAGTTTTGGTGGGACAGGGGAAAAACTGTTTTTT CASSFGGTGEKLFF
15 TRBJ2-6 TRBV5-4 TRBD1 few TGTGCCAGCAGCTCGACAGGGTCTGGGGCCAACGTCCTGACTTTC CASSSTGSGANVLTF
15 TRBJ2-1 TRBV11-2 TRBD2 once TGTGCCAGCAGCCAACCTTACGGGGGGGCCGGTGAGCAGTTCTTC CASSQPYGGAGEQFF
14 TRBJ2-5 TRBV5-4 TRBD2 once TGTGCCAGCAGTTCGGGACTAGACCAAGAGACCCAGTACTTC CASSSGLDQETQYF
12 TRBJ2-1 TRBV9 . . TGTGCCAGCGCCTTGAAGGACAATGAGCAGTTCTTC CASALKDNEQFF
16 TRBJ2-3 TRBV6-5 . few TGTGCCAGCAGTTACAGGGCGGGGTTACGCACAGATACGCAGTATTTT CASSYRAGLRTDTQYF
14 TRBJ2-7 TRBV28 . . TGTGCCAGCCTCGGCGGGACAGAGGACTACGAGCAGTACTTC CASLGGTEDYEQYF
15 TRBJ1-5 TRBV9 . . TGTGCCAGCAGCGAGGACGGAGGGAGCAATCAGCCCCAGCATTTT CASSEDGGSNQPQHF
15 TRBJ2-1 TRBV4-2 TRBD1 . TGTGCCAGCAGCCCGATAGGACAGGAGTACAATGAGCAGTTCTTC CASSPIGQEYNEQFF
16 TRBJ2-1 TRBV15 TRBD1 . TGTGCCACCAGCAAGACAGGGCGATTCTCCTACAATGAGCAGTTCTTC CATSKTGRFSYNEQFF
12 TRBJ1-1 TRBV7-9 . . TGTGCCAGCAGCCCGATGGGCGTGTTCCGGTTCTTT CASSPMGVFRFF
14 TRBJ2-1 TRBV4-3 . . TGCGCCAGCAGCTCTAGGGCAGAGAACAATGAGCAGTTCTTC CASSSRAENNEQFF
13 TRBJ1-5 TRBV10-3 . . TGTGCCATCAGTGAGTCGACCCGGGGGCCCCAGCATTTT CAISESTRGPQHF
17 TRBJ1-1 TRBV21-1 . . TGTGCCAGCAGCAAATTTACAGTCAGACCCCGAGGCACTGAAGCTTTCTTT CASSKFTVRPRGTEAFF
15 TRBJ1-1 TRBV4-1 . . TGCGCCAGCAGCCAAGAACCTCGCCCGGGCACTGAAGCTTTCTTT CASSQEPRPGTEAFF
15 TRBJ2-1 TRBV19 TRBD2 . TGTGCCTCGTCGGGAACTAGCGGGGTTCACAATGAGCAGTTCTTC CASSGTSGVHNEQFF
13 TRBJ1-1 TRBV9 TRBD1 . TGTGCCAGCAGCGATCCAGGGGGCACTGAAGCTTTCTTT CASSDPGGTEAFF
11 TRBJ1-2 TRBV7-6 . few TGTGCCAGCAGCCAAGCCGGGATTGGGACCTTC CASSQAGIGTF
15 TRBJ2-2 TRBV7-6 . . TGTGCCAGCAGCTTACTGGGGGGGAACACCGGGGAGCTGTTTTTT CASSLLGGNTGELFF
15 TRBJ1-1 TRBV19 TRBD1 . TGTGCCAGTAGTACAGGGGGCGTCGGGGGCACTGAAGCTTTCTTT CASSTGGVGGTEAFF
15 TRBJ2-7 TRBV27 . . TGTGCCAGCAGTCCCTTAGGTGGGGTATCCTACGAGCAGTACTTC CASSPLGGVSYEQYF
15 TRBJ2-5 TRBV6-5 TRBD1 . TGTGCCAGCACCCCCGGACAGGGGGCGGGAAAGACCCAGTACTTC CASTPGQGAGKTQYF
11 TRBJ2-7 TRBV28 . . TGTGCCAGCAGTCCGAACTACGAGCAGTACTTC CASSPNYEQYF
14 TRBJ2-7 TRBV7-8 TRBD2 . TGTGCCAGCAGCTCTCTTAGCGGGGTGTACGAGCAGTACTTC CASSSLSGVYEQYF
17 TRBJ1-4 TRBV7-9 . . TGTGCCAGCAGCTCCCCTCCCCTCGGGGCCTCTAATGAAAAACTGTTTTTT CASSSPPLGASNEKLFF
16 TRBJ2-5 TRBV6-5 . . TGTGCCAGCAGTTACTCTTTAGTAGCCAAGAAAGAGACCCAGTACTTC CASSYSLVAKKETQYF
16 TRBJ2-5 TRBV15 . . TGTGCCACCAGCAGTGGGAGGAGCTCGTTCCAAGAGACCCAGTACTTC CATSSGRSSFQETQYF
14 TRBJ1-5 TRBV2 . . TGTGCCAGCGCGGGACACCTTAGCAATCAGCCCCAGCATTTT CASAGHLSNQPQHF
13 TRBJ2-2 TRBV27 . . TGTGCCAGCAGTCGGGGGAACACCGGGGAGCTGTTTTTT CASSRGNTGELFF
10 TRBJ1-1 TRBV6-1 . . TGTGCCAGCCACCGCACTGAAGCTTTCTTT CASHRTEAFF
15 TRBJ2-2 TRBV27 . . TGTGCCAGCAGTTCCAGGGTAACAAACACCGGGGAGCTGTTTTTT CASSSRVTNTGELFF
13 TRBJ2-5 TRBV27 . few TGTGCCAGCAGCACCCATCCGCAAGAGACCCAGTACTTC CASSTHPQETQYF
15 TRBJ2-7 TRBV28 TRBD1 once TGTGCCAGCAGTCATTCAGAGGGGGCTGCGGACGAGCAGTACTTC CASSHSEGAADEQYF
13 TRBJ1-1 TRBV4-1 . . TGCGCCAGCAGCCAAGAGGGCAGGGGCGAAGCTTTCTTT CASSQEGRGEAFF
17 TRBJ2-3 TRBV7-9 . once TGTGCCAGCAGCTTACCTCTTGGGGGTCGAGGCACAGATACGCAGTATTTT CASSLPLGGRGTDTQYF
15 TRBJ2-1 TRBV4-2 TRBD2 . TGTGCCAGCAGCCAGGCCCAGGTAGCGGGGGCGCAGCAGTTCTTC CASSQAQVAGAQQFF
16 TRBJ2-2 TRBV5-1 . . TGCGCCAGCAGCATGGACCTCCTGGCGGACACCGGGGAGCTGTTTTTT CASSMDLLADTGELFF
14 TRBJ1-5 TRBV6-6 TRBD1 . TGTGCCAGTGTCCGACAGGGGGCGAATCAGCCCCAGCATTTT CASVRQGANQPQHF
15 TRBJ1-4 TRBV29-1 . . TGCAGCGTTCCGGGTTCCCCGGCCCAAAAGGAAAAACTGTTTTTT CSVPGSPAQKEKLFF
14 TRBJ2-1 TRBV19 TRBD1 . TGTGCCAGTCATTCAGGGGGCGACTACAATGAGCAGTTCTTC CASHSGGDYNEQFF
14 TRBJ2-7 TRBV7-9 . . TGTGCCAGCAGCTTTCCCCTCGATCCCTACGAGCAGTACTTC CASSFPLDPYEQYF
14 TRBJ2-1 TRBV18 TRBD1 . TGTGCCAGCTCACCGACGACAGGGGGCAATGAGCAGTTCTTC CASSPTTGGNEQFF
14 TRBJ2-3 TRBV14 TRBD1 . TGTGCCAGCAGCCAGCGGACAGGGAAAAGGACGCAGTATTTT CASSQRTGKRTQYF
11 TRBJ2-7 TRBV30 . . TGTGCCTGGGGCACAGGGTACGAGCAGTACTTC CAWGTGYEQYF
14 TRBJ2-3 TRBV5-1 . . TGCGCCAGCAGCCCGGCAGGGGGAGGAGATACGCAGTATTTT CASSPAGGGDTQYF
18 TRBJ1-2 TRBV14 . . TGTGCCAGCAGCCAAGATCCGGCAGGACTGAAACCTAACTATGGCTACACCTTC CASSQDPAGLKPNYGYTF
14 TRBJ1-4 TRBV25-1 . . TGTGCCAGCAGTGAGTACGGGGGGAATGAAAAACTGTTTTTT CASSEYGGNEKLFF
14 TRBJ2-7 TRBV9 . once TGTGCCAGCAGCGTATTCGGGAGCTCCTACGAGCAGTACTTC CASSVFGSSYEQYF
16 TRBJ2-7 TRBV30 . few TGTGCCTGGAGTGTTCCTTTCGGCGGAGATTCCTACGAGCAGTACTTC CAWSVPFGGDSYEQYF
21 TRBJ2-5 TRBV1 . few TGCACCAGCAGCCAAACCACCATTAGGGGGGGGCCGTTTAGTAACCAAGAGACCCAGTACTTC CTSSQTTIRGGPFSNQETQYF
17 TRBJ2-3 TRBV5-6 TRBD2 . TGTGCCAGCAGAACGGGACTAGCGGGGGGGCCGGCAGATACGCAGTATTTT CASRTGLAGGPADTQYF
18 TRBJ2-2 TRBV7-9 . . TGTGCCAGCAGCTTAGATGCTCTCCAGGGGTCGATCACCGGGGAGCTGTTTTTT CASSLDALQGSITGELFF